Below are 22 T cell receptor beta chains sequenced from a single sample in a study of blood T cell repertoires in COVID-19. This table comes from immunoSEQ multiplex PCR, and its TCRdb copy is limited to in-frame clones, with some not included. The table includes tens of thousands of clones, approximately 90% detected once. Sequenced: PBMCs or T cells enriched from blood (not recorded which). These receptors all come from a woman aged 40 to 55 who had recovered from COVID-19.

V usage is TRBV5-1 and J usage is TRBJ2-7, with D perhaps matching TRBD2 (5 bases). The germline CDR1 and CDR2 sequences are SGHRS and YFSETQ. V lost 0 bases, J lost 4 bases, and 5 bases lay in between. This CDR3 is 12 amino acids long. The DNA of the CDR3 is TGCGCCAGCAGCTTGGGGGAGTACGAGCAGTACTTC. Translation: CASSLGEYEQYF.

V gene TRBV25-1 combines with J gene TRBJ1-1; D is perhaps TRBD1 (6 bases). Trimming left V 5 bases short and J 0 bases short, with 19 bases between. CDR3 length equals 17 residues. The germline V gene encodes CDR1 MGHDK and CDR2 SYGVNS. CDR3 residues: CASSNVGYGQLNTEAFF. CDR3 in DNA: TGTGCCAGCAGTAACGTGGGATATGGACAGCTGAACACTGAAGCTTTCTTT.

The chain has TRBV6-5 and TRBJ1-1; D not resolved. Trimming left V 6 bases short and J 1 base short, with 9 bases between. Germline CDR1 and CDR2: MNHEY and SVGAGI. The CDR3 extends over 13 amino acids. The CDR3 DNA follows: TGTGCCAGCAGCAAGGAGGGGAACACTGAAGCTTTCTTT. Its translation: CASSKEGNTEAFF.

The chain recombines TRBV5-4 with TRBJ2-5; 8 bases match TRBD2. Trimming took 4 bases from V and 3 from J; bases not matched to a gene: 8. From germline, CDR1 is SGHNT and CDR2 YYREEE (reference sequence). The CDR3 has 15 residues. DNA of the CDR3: TGTGCCAGCAGCCTGCCGGTTAGCGGGAAAGAGACCCAGTACTTC. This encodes CASSLPVSGKETQYF.

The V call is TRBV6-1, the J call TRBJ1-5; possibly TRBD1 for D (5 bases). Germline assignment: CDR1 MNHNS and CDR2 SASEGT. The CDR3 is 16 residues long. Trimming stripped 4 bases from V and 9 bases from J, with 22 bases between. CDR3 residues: CASSVTVLQGIRPQHF. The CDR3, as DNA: TGTGCCAGCAGTGTAACCGTCCTCCAGGGAATTCGGCCCCAGCATTTT.

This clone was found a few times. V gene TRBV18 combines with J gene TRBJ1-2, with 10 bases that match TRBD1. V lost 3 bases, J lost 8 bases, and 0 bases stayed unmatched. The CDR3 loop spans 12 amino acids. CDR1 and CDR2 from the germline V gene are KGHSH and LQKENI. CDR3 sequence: CASSPTGGGYTF. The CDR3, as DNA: TGTGCCAGCTCACCGACAGGGGGCGGCTACACCTTC.

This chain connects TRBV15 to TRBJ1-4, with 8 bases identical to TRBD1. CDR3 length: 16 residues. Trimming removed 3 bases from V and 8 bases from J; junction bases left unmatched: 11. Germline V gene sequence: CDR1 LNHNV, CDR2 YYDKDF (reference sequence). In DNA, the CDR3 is TGTGCCACCAGCAGCGGGATGGACAGGGCTTGGGAAAAACTGTTTTTT. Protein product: CATSSGMDRAWEKLFF.

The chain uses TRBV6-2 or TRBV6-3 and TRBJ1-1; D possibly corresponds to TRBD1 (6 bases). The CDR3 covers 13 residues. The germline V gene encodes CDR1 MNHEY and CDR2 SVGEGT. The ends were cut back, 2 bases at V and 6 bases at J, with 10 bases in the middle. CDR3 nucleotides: TGTGCCAGCAGTTACAGAAACAGGGCTGAAGCTTTCTTT. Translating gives CASSYRNRAEAFF.

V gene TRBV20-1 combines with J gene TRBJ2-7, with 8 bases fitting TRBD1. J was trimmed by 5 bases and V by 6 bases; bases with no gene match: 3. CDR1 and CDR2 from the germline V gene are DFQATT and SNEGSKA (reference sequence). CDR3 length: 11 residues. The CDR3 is CSAWTGNEQYF. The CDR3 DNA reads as TGCAGTGCGTGGACAGGGAACGAGCAGTACTTC.

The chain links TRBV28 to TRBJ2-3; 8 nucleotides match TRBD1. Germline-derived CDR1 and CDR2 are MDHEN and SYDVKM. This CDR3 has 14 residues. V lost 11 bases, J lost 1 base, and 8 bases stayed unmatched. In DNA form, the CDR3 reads TGTGCCGGAGGAATGACAGGGGGCACAGATACGCAGTATTTT. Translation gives CAGGMTGGTDTQYF.

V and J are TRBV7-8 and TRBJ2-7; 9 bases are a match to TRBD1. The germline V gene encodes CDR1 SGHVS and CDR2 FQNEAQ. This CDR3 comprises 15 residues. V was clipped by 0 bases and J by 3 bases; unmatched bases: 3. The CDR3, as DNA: TGTGCCAGCAGCTTAGCGCAGGGACAGGGCTACGAGCAGTACTTC. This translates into CASSLAQGQGYEQYF.

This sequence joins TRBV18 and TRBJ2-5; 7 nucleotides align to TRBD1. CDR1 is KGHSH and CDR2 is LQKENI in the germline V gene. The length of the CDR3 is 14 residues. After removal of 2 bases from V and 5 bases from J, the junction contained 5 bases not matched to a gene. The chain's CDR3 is CASSPVAQGETQYF. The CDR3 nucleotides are TGTGCCAGCTCACCAGTCGCACAGGGGGAGACCCAGTACTTC.

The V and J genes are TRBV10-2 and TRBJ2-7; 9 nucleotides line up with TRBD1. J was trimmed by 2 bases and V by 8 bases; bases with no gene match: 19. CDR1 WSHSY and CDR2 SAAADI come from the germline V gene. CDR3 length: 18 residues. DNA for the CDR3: TGCGCCAGCGGCTATTCCGGGACAGGGACAACCCTTGCCTACGAGCAGTACTTC. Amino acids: CASGYSGTGTTLAYEQYF.

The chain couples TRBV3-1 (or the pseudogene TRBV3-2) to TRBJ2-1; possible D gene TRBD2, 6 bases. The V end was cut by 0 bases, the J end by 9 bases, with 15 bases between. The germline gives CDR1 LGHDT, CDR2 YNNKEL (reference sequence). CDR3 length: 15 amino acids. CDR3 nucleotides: TGTGCCAGCAGCCAAGATACCCGTTTGGGGGGTGAGCAGTTCTTC. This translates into CASSQDTRLGGEQFF.

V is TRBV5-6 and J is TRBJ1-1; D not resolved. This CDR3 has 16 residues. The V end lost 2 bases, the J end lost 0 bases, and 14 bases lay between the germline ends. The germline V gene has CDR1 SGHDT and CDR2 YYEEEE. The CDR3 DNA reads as TGTGCCAGCAGCTTCGCGTCCTCTCCCATGAACACTGAAGCTTTCTTT. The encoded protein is CASSFASSPMNTEAFF.

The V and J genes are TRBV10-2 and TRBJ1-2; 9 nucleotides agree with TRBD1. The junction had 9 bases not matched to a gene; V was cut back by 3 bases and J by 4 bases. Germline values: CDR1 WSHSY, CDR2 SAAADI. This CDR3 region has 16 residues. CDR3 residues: CASSDSGQGLGYGYTF. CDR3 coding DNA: TGCGCCAGCAGTGACTCGGGACAGGGCTTGGGCTATGGCTACACCTTC.

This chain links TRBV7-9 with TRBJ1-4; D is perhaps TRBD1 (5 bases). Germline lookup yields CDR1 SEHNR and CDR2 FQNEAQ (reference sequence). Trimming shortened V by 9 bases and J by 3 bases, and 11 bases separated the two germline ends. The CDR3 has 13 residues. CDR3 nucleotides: TGTGCCAGTGGGGCGGAAGCTAATGAAAAACTGTTTTTT. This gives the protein CASGAEANEKLFF.

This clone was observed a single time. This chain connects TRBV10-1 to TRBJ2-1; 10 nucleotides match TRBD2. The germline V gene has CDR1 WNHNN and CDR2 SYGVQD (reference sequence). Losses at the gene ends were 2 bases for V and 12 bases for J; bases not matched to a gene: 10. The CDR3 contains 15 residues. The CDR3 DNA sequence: TGCGCCAGCAGTGAGGAGCGGGGGGGCGGCTATGCGCAGTTCTTC. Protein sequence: CASSEERGGGYAQFF.

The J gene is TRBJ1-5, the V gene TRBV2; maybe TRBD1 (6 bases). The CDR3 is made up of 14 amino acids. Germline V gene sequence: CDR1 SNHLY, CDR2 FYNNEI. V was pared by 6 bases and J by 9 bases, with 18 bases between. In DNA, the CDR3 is TGTGCCAGCAGGCATCCGCTACAGGGTGTGCCCCAGCATTTT. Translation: CASRHPLQGVPQHF.

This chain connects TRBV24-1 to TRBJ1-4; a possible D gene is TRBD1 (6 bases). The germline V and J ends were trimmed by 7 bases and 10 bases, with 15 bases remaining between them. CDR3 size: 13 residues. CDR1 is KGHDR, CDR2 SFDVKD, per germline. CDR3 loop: CATRDSAFGKLFF. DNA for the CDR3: TGTGCCACCAGGGACAGTGCCTTCGGAAAACTGTTTTTT.

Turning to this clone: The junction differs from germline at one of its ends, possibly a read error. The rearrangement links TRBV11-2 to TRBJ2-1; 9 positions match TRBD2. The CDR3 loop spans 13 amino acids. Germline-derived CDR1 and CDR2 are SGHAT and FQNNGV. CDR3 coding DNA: TGTGCCAGCAGCCTAGATCTAGCGGGGAAGCAGTTCTTC. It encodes CASSLDLAGKQFF. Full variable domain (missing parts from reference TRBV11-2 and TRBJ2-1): EAGVAQSPRYKIIEKRQSVAFWCNPISGHATLYWYQQILGQGPKLLIQFQNNGVVDDSQLPKDRFSAERLKGVDSTLKIQPAKLEDSAVYLCASSLDLAGKQFFGPGTRLTVL.

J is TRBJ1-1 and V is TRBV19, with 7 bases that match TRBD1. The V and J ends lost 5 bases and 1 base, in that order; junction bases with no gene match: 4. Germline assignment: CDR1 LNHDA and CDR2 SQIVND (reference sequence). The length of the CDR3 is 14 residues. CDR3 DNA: TGTGCCAGTAGTCCCTGGACAGGGAACACTGAAGCTTTCTTT. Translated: CASSPWTGNTEAFF.